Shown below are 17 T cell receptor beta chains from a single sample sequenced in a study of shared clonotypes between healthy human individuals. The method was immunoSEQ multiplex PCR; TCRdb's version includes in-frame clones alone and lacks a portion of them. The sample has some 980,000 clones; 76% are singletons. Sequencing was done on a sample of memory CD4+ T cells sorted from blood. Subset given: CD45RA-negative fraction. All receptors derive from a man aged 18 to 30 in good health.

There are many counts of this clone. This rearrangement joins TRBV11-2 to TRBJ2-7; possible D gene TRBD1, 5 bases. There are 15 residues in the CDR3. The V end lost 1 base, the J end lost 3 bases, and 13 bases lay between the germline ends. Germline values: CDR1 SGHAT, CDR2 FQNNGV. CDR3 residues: CASSLGWGGDYEQYF. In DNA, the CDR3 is TGTGCCAGCAGCTTAGGGTGGGGCGGAGACTACGAGCAGTACTTC.

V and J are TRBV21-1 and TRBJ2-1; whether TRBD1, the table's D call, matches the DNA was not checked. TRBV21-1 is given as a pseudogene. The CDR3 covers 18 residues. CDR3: CASSKGEITGISYNEQFF. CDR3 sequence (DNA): TGTGCCAGCAGCAAAGGGGAGATCACAGGGATTTCCTACAATGAGCAGTTCTTC.

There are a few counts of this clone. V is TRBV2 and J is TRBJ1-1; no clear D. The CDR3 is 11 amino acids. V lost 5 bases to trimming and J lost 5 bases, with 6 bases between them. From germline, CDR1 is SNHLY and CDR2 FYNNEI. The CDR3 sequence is CASSIQTEAFF. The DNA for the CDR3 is TGTGCCAGCAGTATCCAGACTGAAGCTTTCTTT.

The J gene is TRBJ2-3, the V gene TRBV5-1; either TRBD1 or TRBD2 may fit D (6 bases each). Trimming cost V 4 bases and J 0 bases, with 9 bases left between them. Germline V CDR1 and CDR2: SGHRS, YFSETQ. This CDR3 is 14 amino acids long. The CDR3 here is CASSGGPSTDTQYF. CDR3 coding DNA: TGCGCCAGCAGCGGGGGGCCCAGCACAGATACGCAGTATTTT. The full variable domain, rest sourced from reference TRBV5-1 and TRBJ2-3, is KAGVTQTPRYLIKTRGQQVTLSCSPISGHRSVSWYQQTPGQGLQFLFEYFSETQRNKGNFPGRFSGRQFSNSRSEMNVSTLELGDSALYLCASSGGPSTDTQYFGPGTRLTVL.

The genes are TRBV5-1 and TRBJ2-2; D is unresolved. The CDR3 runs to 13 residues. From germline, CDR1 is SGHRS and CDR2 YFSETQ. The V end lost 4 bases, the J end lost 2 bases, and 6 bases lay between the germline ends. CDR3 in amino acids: CASSEVNTGELFF. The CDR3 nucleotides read TGCGCCAGCAGCGAGGTCAACACCGGGGAGCTGTTTTTT.

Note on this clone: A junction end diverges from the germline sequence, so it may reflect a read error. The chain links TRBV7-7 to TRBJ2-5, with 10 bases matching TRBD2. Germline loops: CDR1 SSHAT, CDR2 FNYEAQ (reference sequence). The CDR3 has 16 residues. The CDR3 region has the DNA TGTGCTAGCAGCCGTACTGGGACTAGCGTTCAAGAGACCCAGTACTTC. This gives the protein CASSRTGTSVQETQYF. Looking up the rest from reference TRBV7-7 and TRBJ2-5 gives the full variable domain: GAGVSQSPRYKVTKRGQDVTLRCDPISSHATLYWYQQALGQGPEFLTYFNYEAQPDKSGLPSDRFSAERPEGSISTLTIQRTEQRDSAMYRCASSRTGTSVQETQYFGPGTRLLVL.

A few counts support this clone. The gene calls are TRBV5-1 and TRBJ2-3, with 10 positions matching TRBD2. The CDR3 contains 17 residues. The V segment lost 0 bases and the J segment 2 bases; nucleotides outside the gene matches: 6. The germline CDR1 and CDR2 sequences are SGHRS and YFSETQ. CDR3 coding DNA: TGCGCCAGCAGCTTGGGTAGCGGGGGGCCTGTCACAGATACGCAGTATTTT. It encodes CASSLGSGGPVTDTQYF.

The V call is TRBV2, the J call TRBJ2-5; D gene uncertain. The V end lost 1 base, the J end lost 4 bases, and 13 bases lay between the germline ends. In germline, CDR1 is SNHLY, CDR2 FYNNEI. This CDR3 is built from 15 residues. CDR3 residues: CASSEGQKVGETQYF. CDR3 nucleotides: TGTGCCAGCAGTGAAGGCCAGAAAGTCGGAGAGACCCAGTACTTC.

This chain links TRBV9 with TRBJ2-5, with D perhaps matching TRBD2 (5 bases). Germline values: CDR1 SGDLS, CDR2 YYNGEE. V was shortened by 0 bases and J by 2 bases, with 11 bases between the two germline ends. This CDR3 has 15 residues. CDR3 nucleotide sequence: TGTGCCAGCAGCGTAGGATCCGGGATTCAAGAGACCCAGTACTTC. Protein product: CASSVGSGIQETQYF.

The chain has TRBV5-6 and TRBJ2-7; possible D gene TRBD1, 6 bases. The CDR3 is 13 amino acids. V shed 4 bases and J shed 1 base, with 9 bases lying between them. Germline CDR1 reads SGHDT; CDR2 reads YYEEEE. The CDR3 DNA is TGTGCCAGCAGCCAGGACAGATCCTACGAGCAGTACTTC. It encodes CASSQDRSYEQYF.

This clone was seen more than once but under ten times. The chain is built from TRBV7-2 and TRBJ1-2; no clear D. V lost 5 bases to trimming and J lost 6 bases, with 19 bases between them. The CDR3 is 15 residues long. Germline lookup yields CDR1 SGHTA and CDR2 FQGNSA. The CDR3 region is CASSIDPISGNGYTF. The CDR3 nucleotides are TGTGCCAGCAGCATAGACCCTATCTCCGGGAATGGCTACACCTTC.

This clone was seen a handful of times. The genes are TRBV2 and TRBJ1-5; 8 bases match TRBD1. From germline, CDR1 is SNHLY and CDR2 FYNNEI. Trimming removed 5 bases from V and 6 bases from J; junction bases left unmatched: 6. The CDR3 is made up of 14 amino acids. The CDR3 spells CASSYDRGRQPQHF. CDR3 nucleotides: TGTGCCAGCAGTTACGACAGGGGCCGTCAGCCCCAGCATTTT.

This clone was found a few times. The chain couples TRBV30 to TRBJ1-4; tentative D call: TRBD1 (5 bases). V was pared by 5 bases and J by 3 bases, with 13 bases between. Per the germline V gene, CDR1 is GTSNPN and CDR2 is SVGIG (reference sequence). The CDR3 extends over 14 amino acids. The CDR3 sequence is CAWAPWGANEKLFF. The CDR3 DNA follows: TGTGCCTGGGCCCCTTGGGGGGCTAATGAAAAACTGTTTTTT.

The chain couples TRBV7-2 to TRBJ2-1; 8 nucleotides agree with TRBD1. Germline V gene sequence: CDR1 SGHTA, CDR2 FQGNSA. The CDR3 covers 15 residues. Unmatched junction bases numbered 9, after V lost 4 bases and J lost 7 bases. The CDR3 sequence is CASSWQGRQGNEQFF. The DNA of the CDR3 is TGTGCCAGCAGCTGGCAGGGCCGACAGGGGAATGAGCAGTTCTTC.

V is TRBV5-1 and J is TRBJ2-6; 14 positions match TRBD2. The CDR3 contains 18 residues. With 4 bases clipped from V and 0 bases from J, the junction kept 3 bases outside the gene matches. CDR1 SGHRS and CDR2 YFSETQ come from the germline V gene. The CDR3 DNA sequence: TGCGCCAGCAGCCCGGGACTAGCGGGAGTCTCTGGGGCCAACGTCCTGACTTTC. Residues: CASSPGLAGVSGANVLTF. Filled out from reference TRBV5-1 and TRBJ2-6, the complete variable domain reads KAGVTQTPRYLIKTRGQQVTLSCSPISGHRSVSWYQQTPGQGLQFLFEYFSETQRNKGNFPGRFSGRQFSNSRSEMNVSTLELGDSALYLCASSPGLAGVSGANVLTFGAGSRLTVL.

The CDR3 bases are TGTGCCAGCAGCTTAGAACAGCCCATGAACACTGAAGCTTTCTTT. Translated: CASSLEQPMNTEAFF. The chain uses TRBV7-9 and TRBJ1-1, with no clear D. The CDR3 totals 15 residues. The V end lost 1 base, the J end lost 0 bases, and 9 bases lay between the germline ends. Per germline, CDR1 SEHNR and CDR2 FQNEAQ (reference sequence). The whole variable domain, filled in from reference TRBV7-9 and TRBJ1-1, reads DTGVSQNPRHKITKRGQNVTFRCDPISEHNRLYWYRQTLGQGPEFLTYFQNEAQLEKSRLLSDRFSAERPKGSFSTLEIQRTEQGDSAMYLCASSLEQPMNTEAFFGQGTRLTVV.

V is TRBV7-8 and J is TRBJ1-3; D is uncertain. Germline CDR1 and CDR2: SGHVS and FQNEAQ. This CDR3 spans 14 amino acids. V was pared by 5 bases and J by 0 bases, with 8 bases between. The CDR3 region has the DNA TGTGCCAGCAGCCAATCGGACTCTGGAAACACCATATATTTT. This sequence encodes CASSQSDSGNTIYF. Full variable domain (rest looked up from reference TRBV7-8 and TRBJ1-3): GAGVSQSPRYKVAKRGQDVALRCDPISGHVSLFWYQQALGQGPEFLTYFQNEAQLDKSGLPSDRFFAERPEGSVSTLKIQRTQQEDSAVYLCASSQSDSGNTIYFGEGSWLTVV.